A selection of T cell receptor beta chains follows, all from one sample in a study of shared clonotypes between healthy human individuals. This table comes from immunoSEQ multiplex PCR, and its TCRdb copy is limited to in-frame clones, with some not included. In the table there are about 2.4 million clones, around 90% of which are singletons. Sequencing was carried out using naive CD4+ T cells sorted from blood. The source is a man between 18 and 29 years old in good health. The CDR3 runs from the conserved cysteine through the conserved F or W. A D gene is named only where the DNA matches it firmly. The size entry is marked missing in some rows and otherwise reads once, few, many or a size class.

j_call,v_call,d_call,clone_size,cdr3_aa,cdr3_nt
TRBJ2-3,TRBV7-6,NA,NA,CASSYSTDTQYF,TGTGCCAGCAGCTATAGCACAGATACGCAGTATTTT
TRBJ1-2,TRBV7-2,TRBD1,NA,CASSHPGQRYGYTF,TGTGCCAGCAGCCACCCGGGACAGCGCTATGGCTACACCTTC
TRBJ2-3,TRBV4-2,TRBD2,NA,CASSPLAGGIDTQYF,TGTGCCAGCAGCCCCTTAGCGGGGGGTATAGATACGCAGTATTTT
TRBJ1-4,TRBV29-1,NA,NA,CSVEDGHGQLINEKLFF,TGCAGCGTTGAAGATGGCCATGGACAGCTCATTAATGAAAAACTGTTTTTT
TRBJ2-5,TRBV7-6,NA,once,CASSRSGSGETQYF,TGTGCCAGCAGCCGCTCGGGCTCTGGGGAGACCCAGTACTTC
TRBJ2-7,TRBV29-1,NA,NA,CSVIGQTYEQYF,TGCAGCGTTATCGGACAGACCTACGAGCAGTACTTC
TRBJ2-7,TRBV2,TRBD2,NA,CASSERSSGSLFKYF,TGTGCCAGCAGTGAGAGATCTAGCGGGAGCTTATTCAAGTACTTC
TRBJ2-5,TRBV2,NA,NA,CASTRPAETQYF,TGTGCCAGCACTCGCCCGGCGGAGACCCAGTACTTC
TRBJ2-5,TRBV5-6,TRBD2,NA,CASSLRGGLEETQYF,TGTGCCAGCAGCTTAAGGGGGGGACTAGAAGAGACCCAGTACTTC
TRBJ2-2,TRBV14,NA,NA,CASSQEIGELFF,TGTGCCAGCAGCCAAGAGATCGGGGAGCTGTTTTTT
TRBJ2-4,TRBV5-5,NA,NA,CASSSTGGDRNIQYF,TGTGCCAGCAGCTCCACCGGGGGTGATCGGAACATTCAGTACTTC
TRBJ1-2,TRBV10-1,NA,NA,CASSESRAGHGYTF,TGCGCCAGCAGTGAGTCGCGGGCAGGGCATGGCTACACCTTC
TRBJ1-1,TRBV23-1,NA,NA,CASRRQVKGKAFF,TGCGCCAGCAGACGACAGGTTAAAGGAAAAGCTTTCTTT
TRBJ2-5,TRBV5-1,NA,NA,CASSLGGRSLSETQYF,TGCGCCAGCAGCTTGGGAGGGAGGAGTCTTTCAGAGACCCAGTACTTC
TRBJ1-5,TRBV11-2,NA,NA,CASSLVVGNSNQPQHF,TGTGCCAGCAGCTTAGTGGTGGGGAATAGCAATCAGCCCCAGCATTTT
TRBJ1-1,TRBV6-5,NA,NA,CASTLGRMNTEAFF,TGTGCCAGCACCCTGGGACGGATGAACACTGAAGCTTTCTTT
TRBJ1-2,TRBV27,TRBD1,NA,CASSRGQGRTYGYTF,TGTGCCAGCAGTCGAGGACAGGGGAGGACCTATGGCTACACCTTC
TRBJ2-1,TRBV18,TRBD2,NA,CASSPLAGAPLPYNEQFF,TGTGCCAGCTCACCGCTAGCGGGAGCCCCTTTGCCCTACAATGAGCAGTTCTTC
TRBJ2-1,TRBV4-3,NA,NA,CASSQGVKGLNEQFF,TGCGCCAGCAGCCAAGGGGTAAAGGGACTCAATGAGCAGTTCTTC
TRBJ1-2,TRBV5-4,NA,NA,CASSPYDGTPSSYGYTF,TGTGCCAGCAGCCCCTACGATGGGACACCATCCTCCTATGGCTACACCTTC
TRBJ1-5,TRBV19,NA,NA,CATADLTSQPQHF,TGTGCCACCGCGGATTTAACGAGTCAGCCCCAGCATTTT
TRBJ2-3,TRBV2,NA,NA,CASSARGAADTQYF,TGTGCCAGCAGTGCCAGGGGGGCGGCAGATACGCAGTATTTT
TRBJ1-1,TRBV5-1,NA,NA,CASRRPGIVAAFF,TGCGCCAGCAGACGTCCCGGAATTGTTGCGGCTTTCTTT
TRBJ1-5,TRBV19,NA,once,CASSHEGPIRINQPQHF,TGTGCCAGTAGCCACGAAGGACCGATTCGAATTAATCAGCCCCAGCATTTT
TRBJ2-2,TRBV15,TRBD2,NA,CATSIAGVHTGELFF,TGTGCCACCAGCATAGCGGGGGTGCACACCGGGGAGCTGTTTTTT
TRBJ2-2,TRBV7-8,TRBD1,NA,CASSSTDRGITGELFF,TGTGCCAGCAGCTCCACGGACAGGGGAATCACCGGGGAGCTGTTTTTT
TRBJ1-4,TRBV14,NA,NA,CASSLLGTVNEKLFF,TGTGCCAGCAGCCTTCTAGGGACGGTGAATGAAAAACTGTTTTTT
TRBJ1-5,TRBV30,TRBD1,few,CAWSGQVSNQPQHF,TGTGCCTGGAGCGGACAGGTTAGCAATCAGCCCCAGCATTTT
TRBJ2-3,TRBV15,TRBD1,NA,CATSRVPGQGVYTQYF,TGTGCCACCAGCAGAGTACCGGGACAGGGGGTATATACGCAGTATTTT
TRBJ2-3,TRBV18,TRBD2,NA,CASSPPRTSVTDTQYF,TGTGCCAGCTCACCACCCAGGACTAGTGTTACAGATACGCAGTATTTT
TRBJ1-4,TRBV15,NA,NA,CATSRDRGTNEKLFF,TGTGCCACCAGCAGAGACAGGGGAACTAATGAAAAACTGTTTTTT
TRBJ1-4,TRBV30,NA,NA,CAWSEDPQTNEKLFF,TGTGCCTGGAGTGAGGACCCGCAGACGAATGAAAAACTGTTTTTT
TRBJ2-6,TRBV7-9,TRBD1,NA,CASSLAPGTGFAGANVLTF,TGTGCCAGCAGCTTAGCCCCCGGGACAGGGTTCGCTGGGGCCAACGTCCTGACTTTC
TRBJ2-5,TRBV2,TRBD2,NA,CASGLAGGQETQYF,TGTGCCAGCGGGCTAGCGGGGGGGCAAGAGACCCAGTACTTC
TRBJ1-1,TRBV5-1,NA,NA,CASSPFDTMNTEAFF,TGCGCCAGCAGCCCCTTCGACACAATGAACACTGAAGCTTTCTTT
TRBJ1-4,TRBV2,TRBD1,NA,CASSDFGTGRLTNEKLFF,TGTGCCAGCAGTGATTTTGGGACAGGTCGCCTCACTAATGAAAAACTGTTTTTT
TRBJ2-2,TRBV7-9,NA,once,CASSLDPQNTGELFF,TGTGCCAGCAGCTTAGACCCGCAAAACACCGGGGAGCTGTTTTTT